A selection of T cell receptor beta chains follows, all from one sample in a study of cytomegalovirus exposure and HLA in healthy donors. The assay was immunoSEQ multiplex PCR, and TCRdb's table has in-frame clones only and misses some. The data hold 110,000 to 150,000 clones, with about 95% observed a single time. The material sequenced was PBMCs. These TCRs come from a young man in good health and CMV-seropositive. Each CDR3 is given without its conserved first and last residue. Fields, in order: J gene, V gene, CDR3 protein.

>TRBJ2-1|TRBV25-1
ASSFRTGGRESEQF
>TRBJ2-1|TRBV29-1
SAFVGQGSSYNEQF
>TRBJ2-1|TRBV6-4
ASSRTSGSLYEQF
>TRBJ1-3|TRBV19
ASRLSGNTIY
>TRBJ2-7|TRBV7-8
ASSLTRSSYEQY
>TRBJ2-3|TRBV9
ASSVLTRADTDTQY
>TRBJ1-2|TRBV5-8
ASSWGTGSGYGYT
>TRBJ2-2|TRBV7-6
ASSPTDTGELF
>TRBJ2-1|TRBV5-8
ASSLGDSYNEQF
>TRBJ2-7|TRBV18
ASLDRDSYEQY
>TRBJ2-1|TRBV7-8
ASSSLVPRNNEQF
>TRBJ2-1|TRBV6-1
ASSVPPGQGYNEQF
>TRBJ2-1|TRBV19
ASSIMEGNEQF
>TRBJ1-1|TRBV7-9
ATRRGLGTEAF
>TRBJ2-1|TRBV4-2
ASSQAETSSYNEQF
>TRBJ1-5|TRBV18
ASSPGTGDIQPQH
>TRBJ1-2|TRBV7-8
ASSQDRMFGGYT
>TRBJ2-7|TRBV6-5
ASSYGDRGYEQY
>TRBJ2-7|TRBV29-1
SVAPGQGPYEQY
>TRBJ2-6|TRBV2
ASQYSGANVLT
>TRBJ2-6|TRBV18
ASSPGAGQGSSGANVLT
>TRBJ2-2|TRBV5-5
ASSLPSAGELF
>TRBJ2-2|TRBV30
AWSGQNTGELF
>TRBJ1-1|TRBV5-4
ASSPGGLHAF
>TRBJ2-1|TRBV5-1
ASSFRLGTGVLNEQF
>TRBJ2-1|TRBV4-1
ASSQGLAGAEQF
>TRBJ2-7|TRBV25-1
ASSVQGPYEQY
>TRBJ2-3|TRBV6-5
ASRALRSDTQY
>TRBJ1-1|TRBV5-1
ASSLAPGNTEAF
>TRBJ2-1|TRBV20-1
GHVGYDEQF
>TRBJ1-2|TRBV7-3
ASSPMGGVDYGYT
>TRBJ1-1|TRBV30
AWDRVGTEAF
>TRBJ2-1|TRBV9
ASSVDPFGLADNEQF
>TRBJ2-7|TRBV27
ARHDTIRGHYEQY
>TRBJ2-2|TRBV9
ASSADRGGTGELF
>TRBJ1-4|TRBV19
ASSVSPRRGEKLF
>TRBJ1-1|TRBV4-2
ASSHPGGYTEAF
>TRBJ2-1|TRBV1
TSSQEPRDRGDSEQF
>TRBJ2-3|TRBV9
ASSVIREGTSTDTQY
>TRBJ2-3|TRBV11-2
ASSLRAGITDTQY
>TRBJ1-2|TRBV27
ASSAPGYGYT
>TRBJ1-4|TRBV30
AWSFSGGSEKLF
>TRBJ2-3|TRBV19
ASSIGGTRRTDTQY
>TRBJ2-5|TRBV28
ASSSGTSGYQETQY
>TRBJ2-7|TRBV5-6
ASSRTGSYEQY
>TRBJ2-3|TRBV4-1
ASSQGEGSLADWERVTDTQY
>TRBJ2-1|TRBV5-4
ASSLGLAGLGEQF
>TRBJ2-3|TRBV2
ASSEAVTSLADTQY
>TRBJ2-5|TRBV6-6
ASTRDRGLETQY
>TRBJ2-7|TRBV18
ASSPRQGATYEQY
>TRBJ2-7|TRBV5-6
ASSDKDRAYEQY
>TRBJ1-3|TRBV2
ASILTGSHSGNTIY